What follows are 2 T cell receptor beta chains derived from one specimen sequenced in a study of blood T cell repertoires in COVID-19. Assay: immunoSEQ multiplex PCR; the TCRdb copy retains only in-frame clones and omits some. The repertoire includes about 250,000 clones, approximately 82% of them detected once, and approximately 4.9% sits in the top ten. Specimen: peripheral blood. The receptors were sampled from a woman aged 80 or over with active or convalescent COVID-19.

The CDR3 loop is CASREGQGFTDTQYF. CDR3 bases: TGCGCCAGCAGAGAGGGACAGGGTTTTACAGATACGCAGTATTTT. V usage is TRBV5-1 and J usage is TRBJ2-3, with TRBD1 matching 9 bases. The CDR3 contains 15 residues. The V segment lost 5 bases and the J segment 3 bases; nucleotides outside the gene matches: 7. Germline lookup yields CDR1 SGHRS and CDR2 YFSETQ. The entire variable domain, with the rest obtained from reference TRBV5-1 and TRBJ2-3, is as follows: KAGVTQTPRYLIKTRGQQVTLSCSPISGHRSVSWYQQTPGQGLQFLFEYFSETQRNKGNFPGRFSGRQFSNSRSEMNVSTLELGDSALYLCASREGQGFTDTQYFGPGTRLTVL.

J is TRBJ2-2 and V is TRBV7-6; 8 nucleotides line up with TRBD1. Trimming at V came to 5 bases and at J to 5 bases, leaving 7 bases not matched to a gene. The CDR3 is 15 residues long. From germline, CDR1 is SGHVS and CDR2 FNYEAQ. CDR3 sequence (DNA): TGTGCCAGCAGCCGAAGGACAGGGACTACCGGGGAGCTGTTTTTT. Protein product: CASSRRTGTTGELFF.